The rows below give T cell receptor beta chains drawn from one sample of a study of shared clonotypes between healthy human individuals. The method was immunoSEQ multiplex PCR; TCRdb's version includes in-frame clones alone and lacks a portion of them. The data contain roughly 550,000 clones, around 95% of them singletons. Sequencing was done on a sample of naive CD8+ T cells sorted from blood. These receptors were taken from a young woman in good health. Both conserved end residues are part of each CDR3. The order of the fields is clone size, V gene, D gene, J gene, CDR3 DNA, CDR3 protein. A D gene is named only where the DNA matches it firmly. Clone size appears in some rows only: once, few, many, or a class for an expanded clone.

abundance: once
v_gene: TRBV19
d_gene: NA
j_gene: TRBJ1-1
CDR3nt: TGTGCCAGTAGTATTCCGGGGGGCACTGAAGCTTTCTTT
CDR3aa: CASSIPGGTEAFF

abundance: NA
v_gene: TRBV4-1
d_gene: NA
j_gene: TRBJ1-5
CDR3nt: TGCGCCAGCAGCCAAGCGTCATTCACTCAGCCCCAGCATTTT
CDR3aa: CASSQASFTQPQHF

abundance: NA
v_gene: TRBV28
d_gene: NA
j_gene: TRBJ1-1
CDR3nt: TGTGCCAGCAGTTCCCTTCGGTCTATCGGAGGAATGAACACTGAAGCTTTCTTT
CDR3aa: CASSSLRSIGGMNTEAFF

abundance: once
v_gene: TRBV2
d_gene: NA
j_gene: TRBJ1-5
CDR3nt: TGTGCCAGCAGTGCATCCGGGGGCGGAAATCAGCCCCAGCATTTT
CDR3aa: CASSASGGGNQPQHF

abundance: NA
v_gene: TRBV7-9
d_gene: NA
j_gene: TRBJ1-1
CDR3nt: TGTGCCAGCAGCTTAGCGGGGGACACGAACACTGAAGCTTTCTTT
CDR3aa: CASSLAGDTNTEAFF

abundance: NA
v_gene: TRBV28
d_gene: TRBD1
j_gene: TRBJ2-1
CDR3nt: TGTGCCAGCATCAATCAGGGGGCGGATGAGCAGTTCTTC
CDR3aa: CASINQGADEQFF

abundance: NA
v_gene: TRBV25-1
d_gene: NA
j_gene: TRBJ2-7
CDR3nt: TGTGCCAGCAGTGATCTGGATTACTACGAGCAGTACTTC
CDR3aa: CASSDLDYYEQYF

abundance: NA
v_gene: TRBV5-1
d_gene: NA
j_gene: TRBJ2-2
CDR3nt: TGCGCCAGCAGCTGGAGGGACGGGGCGAACACCGGGGAGCTGTTTTTT
CDR3aa: CASSWRDGANTGELFF

abundance: NA
v_gene: TRBV2
d_gene: NA
j_gene: TRBJ2-2
CDR3nt: TGTGCCAGCAGTGAAAGTGGTCGAGCCCAGCAAAACACCGGGGAGCTGTTTTTT
CDR3aa: CASSESGRAQQNTGELFF

abundance: NA
v_gene: TRBV4-1
d_gene: NA
j_gene: TRBJ2-3
CDR3nt: TGCGCCAGCAGCCAAGTCTGGGAGGATACGCAGTATTTT
CDR3aa: CASSQVWEDTQYF

abundance: NA
v_gene: TRBV19
d_gene: NA
j_gene: TRBJ1-4
CDR3nt: TGTGCCAGTAGTATTTATCCTAAGGAGGGTAATGAAAAACTGTTTTTT
CDR3aa: CASSIYPKEGNEKLFF

abundance: NA
v_gene: TRBV28
d_gene: TRBD2
j_gene: TRBJ2-1
CDR3nt: TGTGCCAGCAGTCGGGGAGGGGACTCCTACAATGAGCAGTTCTTC
CDR3aa: CASSRGGDSYNEQFF

abundance: NA
v_gene: TRBV27
d_gene: NA
j_gene: TRBJ2-7
CDR3nt: TGTGCCAGCAGTCCGCGACCAGCCGAGCAGTACTTC
CDR3aa: CASSPRPAEQYF

abundance: NA
v_gene: TRBV7-2
d_gene: NA
j_gene: TRBJ2-7
CDR3nt: TGTGCCAGCAGCTTTGACAGCTACGAGCAGTACTTC
CDR3aa: CASSFDSYEQYF

abundance: NA
v_gene: TRBV4-1
d_gene: NA
j_gene: TRBJ2-1
CDR3nt: TGCGCCAGCAGCCCCAGACTCGCTAGCGATGAGCAGTTCTTC
CDR3aa: CASSPRLASDEQFF

abundance: NA
v_gene: TRBV15
d_gene: NA
j_gene: TRBJ2-5
CDR3nt: TGTGCCACCTCACTTTGGATCGGAGAGACCCAGTACTTC
CDR3aa: CATSLWIGETQYF

abundance: NA
v_gene: TRBV28
d_gene: TRBD2
j_gene: TRBJ2-7
CDR3nt: TGTGCCAGCAGCTCTCCCCTACGGGAGGGCCACGAGCAGTACTTC
CDR3aa: CASSSPLREGHEQYF

abundance: NA
v_gene: TRBV15
d_gene: NA
j_gene: TRBJ1-4
CDR3nt: TGTGCCACCAGCAGAGATGGGGACCCTGCAACTAATGAAAAACTGTTTTTT
CDR3aa: CATSRDGDPATNEKLFF

abundance: NA
v_gene: TRBV28
d_gene: NA
j_gene: TRBJ2-5
CDR3nt: TGTGCCAGCAGTTTCCCAGACAGGTTAGGAGGGTCGAGGGAGACCCAGTACTTC
CDR3aa: CASSFPDRLGGSRETQYF

abundance: once
v_gene: TRBV12-5
d_gene: NA
j_gene: TRBJ1-1
CDR3nt: TGTGCTAGTGGTCCACGGACAGATATGGACACTGAAGCTTTCTTT
CDR3aa: CASGPRTDMDTEAFF

abundance: NA
v_gene: TRBV28
d_gene: NA
j_gene: TRBJ2-2
CDR3nt: TGTGCCAGCAGTGGGGGATACACCGGGGAGCTGTTTTTT
CDR3aa: CASSGGYTGELFF

abundance: NA
v_gene: TRBV10-2
d_gene: TRBD1
j_gene: TRBJ1-1
CDR3nt: TGCGCCAGCAGCGACAGGGGGACACCTGAAGCTTTCTTT
CDR3aa: CASSDRGTPEAFF

abundance: NA
v_gene: TRBV9
d_gene: NA
j_gene: TRBJ1-2
CDR3nt: TGTGCCAGCAGGGGTCGGCAGTACCCCCGTGGCTACACCTTC
CDR3aa: CASRGRQYPRGYTF

abundance: NA
v_gene: TRBV28
d_gene: NA
j_gene: TRBJ2-2
CDR3nt: TGTGCCAGCAGTTTTTATCTGAACACCGGGGAGCTGTTTTTT
CDR3aa: CASSFYLNTGELFF

abundance: once
v_gene: TRBV28
d_gene: TRBD1
j_gene: TRBJ2-7
CDR3nt: TGTGCCAGCAGAGACAGGGAACCCTTCCCCTACGAGCAGTACTTC
CDR3aa: CASRDREPFPYEQYF

abundance: NA
v_gene: TRBV6-1
d_gene: TRBD1
j_gene: TRBJ2-7
CDR3nt: TGTGCCAGCAGCCACAGGGGGCCCGCCTACGAGCAGTACTTC
CDR3aa: CASSHRGPAYEQYF

abundance: NA
v_gene: TRBV20-1
d_gene: NA
j_gene: TRBJ2-3
CDR3nt: TGCAGTGCGCCCACAGATACGCAGTATTTT
CDR3aa: CSAPTDTQYF

abundance: NA
v_gene: TRBV12-1
d_gene: NA
j_gene: TRBJ1-5
CDR3nt: TGTGCCAGCAGCCGTCCCCCCACAGGGGGCAATCAGCCCCAGCATTTT
CDR3aa: CASSRPPTGGNQPQHF

abundance: NA
v_gene: TRBV28
d_gene: NA
j_gene: TRBJ1-1
CDR3nt: TGTGCCAGCAGGGCCGGAGGGAGGGTCGCTGAAGCTTTCTTT
CDR3aa: CASRAGGRVAEAFF

abundance: few
v_gene: TRBV7-9
d_gene: NA
j_gene: TRBJ2-7
CDR3nt: TGTGCCAGCAGCTTTACTAGCTGGGACGAGCAGTACTTC
CDR3aa: CASSFTSWDEQYF

abundance: NA
v_gene: TRBV5-4
d_gene: TRBD1
j_gene: TRBJ2-7
CDR3nt: TGTGCCAGCAGCGACGCAGGGGGCTCCTACGAGCAGTACTTC
CDR3aa: CASSDAGGSYEQYF

abundance: NA
v_gene: TRBV9
d_gene: TRBD2
j_gene: TRBJ2-7
CDR3nt: TGTGCCAGCGGCCCCCCAGCGGGAGACCACGAGCAGTACTTC
CDR3aa: CASGPPAGDHEQYF

abundance: once
v_gene: TRBV27
d_gene: NA
j_gene: TRBJ2-4
CDR3nt: TGTGCCAGCAGTCCAGGAGGGGGGACAAACATTCAGTACTTC
CDR3aa: CASSPGGGTNIQYF

abundance: NA
v_gene: TRBV6-5
d_gene: NA
j_gene: TRBJ1-4
CDR3nt: TGTGCCAGCAGTTTTTTGGGAAGGGATAATGAAAAACTGTTTTTT
CDR3aa: CASSFLGRDNEKLFF

abundance: once
v_gene: TRBV7-6
d_gene: NA
j_gene: TRBJ1-4
CDR3nt: TGTGCCAGCAGCTTAGTGGGAACTAATGAAAAACTGTTTTTT
CDR3aa: CASSLVGTNEKLFF